These 25 T cell receptor beta chains originate from one sample sequenced in a study of blood T cell repertoires in COVID-19. Assay used: immunoSEQ multiplex PCR; TCRdb lists only in-frame clones, some missing. The sample lists roughly 260,000 clones, approximately 89% occurring once. The sample comprised PBMCs or T cells enriched from blood (not recorded which). These receptors were collected from a woman between 18 and 30 years old who had recovered from COVID-19.

The chain has TRBV4-3 and TRBJ2-1, with D possibly matching TRBD1 (6 bases). V dropped 4 bases and J dropped 7 bases, with 26 bases sitting between them. The germline gives CDR1 LGHNA, CDR2 YSLEER. The CDR3 runs 18 residues. CDR3: CASSPEIISWNRVNEQFF. The CDR3 bases are TGCGCCAGCAGCCCCGAAATTATATCCTGGAACAGGGTAAATGAGCAGTTCTTC.

The V and J genes are TRBV27 and TRBJ1-1; 8 nucleotides agree with TRBD1. There are 14 residues in the CDR3. The germline V gene has CDR1 MNHEY and CDR2 SMNVEV (reference sequence). The junction had 13 bases not matched to a gene; V was cut back by 10 bases and J by 6 bases. CDR3 sequence reads: CATSRTGGIPEAFF. DNA for the CDR3: TGTGCCACCTCCCGAACAGGGGGTATCCCTGAAGCTTTCTTT.

The chain links TRBV28 to TRBJ1-2; D unresolved. The germline CDR1 and CDR2 sequences are MDHEN and SYDVKM. Trimming stripped 1 base from V and 8 bases from J, with 17 bases between. The CDR3 has 15 amino acids. CDR3 region: CASSLSTGITGGYTF. CDR3 nucleotides: TGTGCCAGCAGTTTATCAACGGGAATCACCGGGGGCTACACCTTC.

The rearrangement links TRBV30 to TRBJ2-1; 7 bases are shared with TRBD2. V was clipped by 5 bases and J by 0 bases; unmatched bases: 7. Germline V gives CDR1 GTSNPN, CDR2 SVGIG (reference sequence). The CDR3 spans 15 residues. CDR3 protein: CAWGAGTISYNEQFF. DNA for the CDR3: TGTGCCTGGGGTGCCGGGACTATCTCCTACAATGAGCAGTTCTTC.

This clone was seen a few times. This chain links TRBV9 with TRBJ2-2; 8 bases agree with TRBD2. The CDR3 has 16 residues. Germline V lookup: CDR1 SGDLS, CDR2 YYNGEE. The V gene end was trimmed by 1 base and the J gene end by 1 base; junction bases not matched to a gene: 3. CDR3 nucleotides: TGTGCCAGCAGCGTAACGGCGGGAGGGAACACCGGGGAGCTGTTTTTT. This sequence encodes CASSVTAGGNTGELFF. The variable domain in full, completed from reference TRBV9 and TRBJ2-2, reads DSGVTQTPKHLITATGQRVTLRCSPRSGDLSVYWYQQSLDQGLQFLIQYYNGEERAKGNILERFSAQQFPDLHSELNLSSLELGDSALYFCASSVTAGGNTGELFFGEGSRLTVL.

This clone was observed a handful of times. The chain has TRBV2 and TRBJ1-2; D not resolved. V shed 7 bases and J shed 8 bases, with 17 bases lying between them. The CDR3 has 13 residues. Looked up from germline, CDR1 is SNHLY and CDR2 is FYNNEI. DNA of the CDR3: TGTGCCAGCACAATACAAGTTATGTGGGGCTACACCTTC. Amino acids: CASTIQVMWGYTF.

This clone appeared a few times. The CDR3 region is CASSKATGQGYPFPGNTIYF. The CDR3 nucleotides are TGTGCCAGCAGCAAAGCCACGGGACAGGGATACCCCTTCCCTGGAAACACCATATATTTT. This sequence joins TRBV21-1 and TRBJ1-3; the tabulated D call, TRBD1, remains unverified against the DNA. TRBV21-1 is an annotated pseudogene. The CDR3 is 20 amino acids.

In its sample, this clone was seen once. The chain combines TRBV7-2 with TRBJ2-1; 11 nucleotides align to TRBD2. The germline V gene has CDR1 SGHTA and CDR2 FQGNSA. This CDR3 is 15 amino acids long. J gave up 3 bases and V 5 bases, and 3 bases lay outside the gene matches. CDR3 in amino acids: CASSPGTSGYNEQFF. In DNA, the CDR3 is TGTGCCAGCAGCCCTGGGACTAGCGGCTACAATGAGCAGTTCTTC.

This chain connects TRBV9 to TRBJ1-2; 8 bases are a match to TRBD1. In germline, CDR1 is SGDLS, CDR2 YYNGEE. The CDR3 is 14 amino acids. V lost 3 bases, J lost 5 bases, and 6 bases stayed unmatched. The CDR3 DNA is TGTGCCAGCAGCGCCGGACAGGGTGTATATGGCTACACCTTC. It codes for CASSAGQGVYGYTF.

Only one count was recorded for this clone. The rearrangement uses TRBV5-1 and TRBJ1-1; the D gene is possibly TRBD1 (5 bases). Trimming cost V 0 bases and J 4 bases, with 13 bases left between them. This CDR3 contains 15 residues. The germline V gene encodes CDR1 SGHRS and CDR2 YFSETQ. CDR3 region: CASSLAVSGSTEAFF. The CDR3 nucleotides are TGCGCCAGCAGCTTGGCCGTCTCAGGGTCCACTGAAGCTTTCTTT.

This chain links TRBV6-2 or TRBV6-3 with TRBJ1-5; possibly TRBD1 for D (5 bases). Germline CDR1 and CDR2: MNHEY and SVGEGT. CDR3 size: 16 residues. V lost 2 bases to trimming and J lost 6 bases, with 17 bases between them. The CDR3 region is CASSYTGTWGGQPQHF. In DNA, the CDR3 is TGTGCCAGCAGTTACACCGGGACGTGGGGGGGTCAGCCCCAGCATTTT.

This sequence joins TRBV3-1 (or the pseudogene TRBV3-2) and TRBJ2-7; D is unclear. The CDR3 runs 16 residues. Germline assignment: CDR1 LGHDT and CDR2 YNNKEL (reference sequence). With 3 bases removed from V and 3 bases from J, the gap between germline ends came to 18 bases. The CDR3 DNA follows: TGTGCCAGCAGCCATGTATCAGGTGCATTGGGCTACGAGCAGTACTTC. Its translation: CASSHVSGALGYEQYF.

V and J are TRBV2 and TRBJ1-1; no clear D. The CDR3 extends over 12 amino acids. Trimming left V 8 bases short and J 6 bases short, with 13 bases between. Per germline, CDR1 SNHLY and CDR2 FYNNEI. This chain's CDR3 is CASVREGPEAFF. The CDR3, as DNA: TGTGCCAGCGTCCGGGAAGGGCCTGAAGCTTTCTTT. Complete variable domain (other parts from reference TRBV2 and TRBJ1-1): EPEVTQTPSHQVTQMGQEVILRCVPISNHLYFYWYRQILGQKVEFLVSFYNNEISEKSEIFDDQFSVERPDGSNFTLKIRSTKLEDSAMYFCASVREGPEAFFGQGTRLTVV.

The V gene is TRBV11-1, the J gene TRBJ2-3; D gene unclear. Germline-derived CDR1 and CDR2 are SGHAT and FQDESV (reference sequence). Trimming cost V 1 base and J 2 bases, with 7 bases left between them. The CDR3 loop spans 14 amino acids. CDR3 loop: CASSLGLITDTQYF. CDR3 coding DNA: TGTGCCAGCAGCTTAGGACTGATCACAGATACGCAGTATTTT.

This chain links TRBV5-6 with TRBJ2-2, with 8 bases fitting TRBD1. J lost 7 bases, V lost 3 bases, and 8 bases had no gene match. From germline, CDR1 is SGHDT and CDR2 YYEEEE. This CDR3 is 15 amino acids long. The CDR3 DNA reads as TGTGCCAGCAGCTCTGTGGACAGGGTAGTCGGGGAGCTGTTTTTT. It specifies CASSSVDRVVGELFF.

The chain recombines TRBV5-1 with TRBJ2-3; no reliable D call. The CDR3 extends over 14 amino acids. Germline CDR1 is SGHRS and CDR2 is YFSETQ. Trimming pared 1 base from V and 0 bases from J, leaving 6 bases between. The CDR3 region has the DNA TGCGCCAGCAGCTTGACAGTGAGCACAGATACGCAGTATTTT. Amino acid sequence: CASSLTVSTDTQYF.

This chain connects TRBV9 to TRBJ2-3; D uncertain. This CDR3 is 14 amino acids long. V was pared by 4 bases and J by 4 bases, with 13 bases between. Germline V gene data show CDR1 as SGDLS and CDR2 as YYNGEE. CDR3 DNA: TGTGCCAGCAGCTTCGGAGCTTCAGCAGATACGCAGTATTTT. Amino acids: CASSFGASADTQYF.

The chain couples TRBV27 to TRBJ2-1; TRBD2 aligns across 7 bases. Germline V CDR1 and CDR2: MNHEY, SMNVEV (reference sequence). With V trimmed by 2 bases and J by 3 bases, 10 bases remained unmatched. The CDR3 runs to 17 residues. CDR3 DNA: TGTGCCAGCAGTTTACTGGCGGGGGTAGCCCGCTACAATGAGCAGTTCTTC. Its protein is CASSLLAGVARYNEQFF.

The chain employs TRBV7-8 and TRBJ2-2, with TRBD2 identical over 11 bases. Germline V gene data show CDR1 as SGHVS and CDR2 as FQNEAQ. The CDR3 covers 15 residues. With V trimmed by 5 bases and J by 3 bases, 2 bases remained unmatched. CDR3 sequence reads: CASSTSGSYTGELFF. As DNA, the CDR3 is TGTGCCAGCAGCACTAGCGGGAGTTACACCGGGGAGCTGTTTTTT.

The genes are TRBV19 and TRBJ2-3; 8 nucleotides agree with TRBD2. The CDR3 totals 17 residues. Germline V lookup: CDR1 LNHDA, CDR2 SQIVND (reference sequence). V shed 3 bases, J shed 2 bases, and the junction held 10 bases outside the gene matches. As DNA, the CDR3 is TGTGCCAGTAGTATGGCCATGACTAGCGCCTACACAGATACGCAGTATTTT. It translates to CASSMAMTSAYTDTQYF.

The V gene is TRBV5-1, the J gene TRBJ2-5; TRBD1 might be the D (5 bases). Trimming stripped 4 bases from V and 5 bases from J, with 15 bases between. This CDR3 has 14 amino acids. The germline gives CDR1 SGHRS, CDR2 YFSETQ. The CDR3 region has the DNA TGCGCCAGCAGCCTCGGACAAGTCCATGAGACCCAGTACTTC. Protein sequence: CASSLGQVHETQYF. Complete variable domain (other parts from reference TRBV5-1 and TRBJ2-5): KAGVTQTPRYLIKTRGQQVTLSCSPISGHRSVSWYQQTPGQGLQFLFEYFSETQRNKGNFPGRFSGRQFSNSRSEMNVSTLELGDSALYLCASSLGQVHETQYFGPGTRLLVL.

This chain links TRBV6-2 or TRBV6-3 with TRBJ1-5; TRBD1 agrees at 10 bases. In germline, CDR1 is MNHEY, CDR2 SVGEGT. The CDR3 length is 15 residues. Trimming removed 6 bases from V and 5 bases from J; junction bases left unmatched: 7. The CDR3 DNA follows: TGTGCCAGCAGCAAAGACAGGGGGCGGGATCAGCCCCAGCATTTT. The encoded protein is CASSKDRGRDQPQHF.

The rearrangement links TRBV15 to TRBJ2-7, with a tentative D call TRBD2 (6 bases). The V end was cut by 0 bases, the J end by 0 bases, with 9 bases between. The CDR3 loop spans 15 amino acids. CDR1 is LNHNV, CDR2 YYDKDF, per germline (reference sequence). The CDR3 DNA follows: TGTGCCACCAGCAGAGATTGGACTACCTCCTACGAGCAGTACTTC. Protein product: CATSRDWTTSYEQYF. The full variable domain, completed using reference TRBV15 and TRBJ2-7, is DAMVIQNPRYQVTQFGKPVTLSCSQTLNHNVMYWYQQKSSQAPKLLFHYYDKDFNNEADTPDNFQSRRPNTSFCFLDIRSPGLGDTAMYLCATSRDWTTSYEQYFGPGTRLTVT.

This chain links TRBV6-5 with TRBJ2-5, with 10 bases fitting TRBD1. Germline CDR1 reads MNHEY; CDR2 reads SVGAGI. The CDR3 spans 14 residues. Trimming removed 5 bases from V and 5 bases from J; junction bases left unmatched: 5. Written as DNA, the CDR3 is TGTGCCAGCAGTAGACAGGGGGCTTGGGAGACCCAGTACTTC. This gives the protein CASSRQGAWETQYF.

CDR3 nucleotide sequence: TGTGCCAGTAGTTGGGCCAATCAGCCCCAGCATTTT. This codes for CASSWANQPQHF. This rearrangement joins TRBV19 to TRBJ1-5; D not certain. Trimming stripped 5 bases from V and 3 bases from J, with 5 bases between. The V gene's germline CDR1 is LNHDA and CDR2 SQIVND (reference sequence). The CDR3 consists of 12 residues.